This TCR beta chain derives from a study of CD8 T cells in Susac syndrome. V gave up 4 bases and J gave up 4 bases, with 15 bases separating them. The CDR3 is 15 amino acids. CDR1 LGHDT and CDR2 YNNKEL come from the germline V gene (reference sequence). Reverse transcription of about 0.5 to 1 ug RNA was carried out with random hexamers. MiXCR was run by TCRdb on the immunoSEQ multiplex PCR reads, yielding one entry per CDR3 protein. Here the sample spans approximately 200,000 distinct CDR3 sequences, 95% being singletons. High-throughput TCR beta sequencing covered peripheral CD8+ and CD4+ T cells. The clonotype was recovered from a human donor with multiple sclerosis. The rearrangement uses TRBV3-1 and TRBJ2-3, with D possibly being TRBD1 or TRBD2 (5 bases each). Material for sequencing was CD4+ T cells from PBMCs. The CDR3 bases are TGTGCCAGCAGCCGCGACGGGGTAGGGGCAGATACGCAGTATTTT. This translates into CASSRDGVGADTQYF.